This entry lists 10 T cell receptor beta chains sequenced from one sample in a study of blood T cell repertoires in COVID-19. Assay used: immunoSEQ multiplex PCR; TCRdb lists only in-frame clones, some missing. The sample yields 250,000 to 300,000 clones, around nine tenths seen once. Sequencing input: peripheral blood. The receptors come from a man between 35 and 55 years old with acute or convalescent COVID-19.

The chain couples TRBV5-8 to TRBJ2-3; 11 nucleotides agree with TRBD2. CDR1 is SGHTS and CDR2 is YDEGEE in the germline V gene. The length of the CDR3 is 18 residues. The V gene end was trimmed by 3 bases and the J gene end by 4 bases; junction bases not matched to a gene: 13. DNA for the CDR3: TGTGCCAGCAGCTCGGGGCGGTTAGCGGGGGGGCCCGCAGATACGCAGTATTTT. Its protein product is CASSSGRLAGGPADTQYF.

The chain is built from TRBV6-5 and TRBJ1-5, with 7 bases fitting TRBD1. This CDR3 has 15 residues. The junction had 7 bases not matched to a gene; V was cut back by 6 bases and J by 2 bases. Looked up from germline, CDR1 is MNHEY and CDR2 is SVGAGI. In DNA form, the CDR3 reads TGTGCCAGCAGCAAGACAGGGCATGGCAATCAGCCCCAGCATTTT. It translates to CASSKTGHGNQPQHF.

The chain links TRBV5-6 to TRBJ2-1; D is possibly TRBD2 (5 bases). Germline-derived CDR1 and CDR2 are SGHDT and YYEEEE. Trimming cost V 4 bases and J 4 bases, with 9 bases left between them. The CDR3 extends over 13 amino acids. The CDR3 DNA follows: TGTGCCAGCAGCGCGGGCCCATACAATGAGCAGTTCTTC. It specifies CASSAGPYNEQFF.

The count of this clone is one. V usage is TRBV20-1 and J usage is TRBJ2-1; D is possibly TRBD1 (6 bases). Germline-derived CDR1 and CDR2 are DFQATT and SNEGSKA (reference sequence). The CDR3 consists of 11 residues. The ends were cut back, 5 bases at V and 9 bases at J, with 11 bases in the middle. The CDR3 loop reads CSAGIRGEQFF. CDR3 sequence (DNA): TGCAGTGCTGGCATCAGGGGTGAGCAGTTCTTC.

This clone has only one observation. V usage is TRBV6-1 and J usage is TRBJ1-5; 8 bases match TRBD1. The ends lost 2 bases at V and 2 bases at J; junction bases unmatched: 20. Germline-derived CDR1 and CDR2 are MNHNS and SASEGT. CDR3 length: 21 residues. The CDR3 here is CASSEKIGWTGTIAGNQPQHF. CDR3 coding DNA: TGTGCCAGCAGTGAAAAAATAGGGTGGACAGGGACTATAGCTGGCAATCAGCCCCAGCATTTT.

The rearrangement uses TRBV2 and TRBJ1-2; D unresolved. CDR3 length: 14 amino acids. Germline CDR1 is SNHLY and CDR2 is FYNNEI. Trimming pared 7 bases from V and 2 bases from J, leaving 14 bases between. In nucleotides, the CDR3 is TGTGCCAGCACCCGGGGTGGGGTGAACTATGGCTACACCTTC. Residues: CASTRGGVNYGYTF.

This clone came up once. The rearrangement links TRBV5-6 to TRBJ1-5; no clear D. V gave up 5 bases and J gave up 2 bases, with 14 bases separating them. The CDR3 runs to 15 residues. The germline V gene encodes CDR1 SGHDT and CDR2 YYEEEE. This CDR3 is CASRRNRVGNQPQHF. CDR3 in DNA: TGTGCCAGCAGGAGAAACAGAGTAGGCAATCAGCCCCAGCATTTT.

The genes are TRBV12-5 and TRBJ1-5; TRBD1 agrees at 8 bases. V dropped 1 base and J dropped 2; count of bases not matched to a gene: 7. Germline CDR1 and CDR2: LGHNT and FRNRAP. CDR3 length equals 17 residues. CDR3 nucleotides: TGTGCTAGTGGTTTGGGTGTAGCAGGGGGCGGCAATCAGCCCCAGCATTTT. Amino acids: CASGLGVAGGGNQPQHF.

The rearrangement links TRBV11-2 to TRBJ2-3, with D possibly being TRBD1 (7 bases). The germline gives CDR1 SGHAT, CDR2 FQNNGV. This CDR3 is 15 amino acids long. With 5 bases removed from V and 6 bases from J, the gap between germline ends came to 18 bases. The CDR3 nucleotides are TGTGCCAGCAGCACGACAGACAGGGCGGGGGATACGCAGTATTTT. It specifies CASSTTDRAGDTQYF.

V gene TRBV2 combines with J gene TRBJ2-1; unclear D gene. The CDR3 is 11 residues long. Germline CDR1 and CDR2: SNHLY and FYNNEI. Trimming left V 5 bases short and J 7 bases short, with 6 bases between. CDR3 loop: CASSPENEQFF. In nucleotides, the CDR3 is TGTGCCAGCAGTCCGGAGAATGAGCAGTTCTTC.